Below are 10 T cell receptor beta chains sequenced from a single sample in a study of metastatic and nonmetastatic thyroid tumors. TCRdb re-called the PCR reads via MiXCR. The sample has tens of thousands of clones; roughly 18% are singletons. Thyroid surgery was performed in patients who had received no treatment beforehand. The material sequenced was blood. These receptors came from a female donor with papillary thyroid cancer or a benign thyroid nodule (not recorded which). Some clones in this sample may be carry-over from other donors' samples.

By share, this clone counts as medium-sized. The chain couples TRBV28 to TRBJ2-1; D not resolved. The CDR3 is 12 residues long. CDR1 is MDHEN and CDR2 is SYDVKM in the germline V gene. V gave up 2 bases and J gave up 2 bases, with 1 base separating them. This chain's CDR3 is CASSLTYNEQFF. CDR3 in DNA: TGTGCCAGCAGTTTAACCTACAATGAGCAGTTCTTC.

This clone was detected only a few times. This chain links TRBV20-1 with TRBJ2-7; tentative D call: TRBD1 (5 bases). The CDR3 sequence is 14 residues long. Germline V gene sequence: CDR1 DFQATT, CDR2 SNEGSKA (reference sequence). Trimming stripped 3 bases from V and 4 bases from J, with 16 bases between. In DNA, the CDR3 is TGCAGTGCTAGTCTTATGCTAAAGGGGTACGAGCAGTACTTC. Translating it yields CSASLMLKGYEQYF.

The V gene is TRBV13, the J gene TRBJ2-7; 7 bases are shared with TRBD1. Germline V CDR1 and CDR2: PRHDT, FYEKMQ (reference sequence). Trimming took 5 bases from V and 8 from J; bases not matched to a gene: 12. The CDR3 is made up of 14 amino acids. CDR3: CASSGGNLQGKQYF. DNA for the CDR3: TGTGCCAGCAGCGGAGGCAATTTACAGGGGAAGCAGTACTTC.

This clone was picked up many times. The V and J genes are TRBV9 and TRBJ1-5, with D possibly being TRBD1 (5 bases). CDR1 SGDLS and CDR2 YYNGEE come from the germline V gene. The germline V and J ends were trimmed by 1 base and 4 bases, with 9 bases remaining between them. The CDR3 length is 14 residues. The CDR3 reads CASSVTGRNQPQHF. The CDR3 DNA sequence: TGTGCCAGCAGCGTAACAGGAAGAAATCAGCCCCAGCATTTT.

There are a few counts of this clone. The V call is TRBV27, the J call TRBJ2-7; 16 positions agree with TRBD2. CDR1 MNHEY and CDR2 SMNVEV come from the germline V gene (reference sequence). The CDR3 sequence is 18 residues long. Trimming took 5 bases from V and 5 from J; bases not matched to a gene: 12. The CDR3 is CASSPLPGGTSGRDEQYF. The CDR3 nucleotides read TGTGCCAGCAGTCCACTCCCCGGTGGGACTAGCGGGAGGGACGAGCAGTACTTC.

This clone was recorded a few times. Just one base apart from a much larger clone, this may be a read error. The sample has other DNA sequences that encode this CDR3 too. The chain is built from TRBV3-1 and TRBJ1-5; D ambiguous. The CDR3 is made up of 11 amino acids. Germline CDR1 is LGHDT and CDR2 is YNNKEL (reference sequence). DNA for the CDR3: TGTGCTAGCAGCCAAGGGAAGTCCCAGCATTTT. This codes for CASSQGKSQHF.

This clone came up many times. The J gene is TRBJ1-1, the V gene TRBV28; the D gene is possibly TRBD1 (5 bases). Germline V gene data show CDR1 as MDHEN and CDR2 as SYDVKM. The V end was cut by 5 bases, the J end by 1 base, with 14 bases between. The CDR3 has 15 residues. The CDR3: CASSPSGRGNTEAFF. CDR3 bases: TGTGCCAGCAGTCCTTCTGGGAGGGGGAACACTGAAGCTTTCTTT.

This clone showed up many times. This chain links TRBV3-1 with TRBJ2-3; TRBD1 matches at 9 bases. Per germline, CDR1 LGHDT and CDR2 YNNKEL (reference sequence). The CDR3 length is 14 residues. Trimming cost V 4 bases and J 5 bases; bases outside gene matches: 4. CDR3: CASSRPGQGDTQYF. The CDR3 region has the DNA TGTGCCAGCAGCCGACCGGGACAGGGAGATACGCAGTATTTT.

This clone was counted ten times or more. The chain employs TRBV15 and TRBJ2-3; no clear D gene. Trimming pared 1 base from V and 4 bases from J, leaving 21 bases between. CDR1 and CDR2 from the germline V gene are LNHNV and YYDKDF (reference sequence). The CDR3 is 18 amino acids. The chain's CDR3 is CATSRVPPLVPGADTQYF. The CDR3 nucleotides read TGTGCCACCAGCAGAGTCCCCCCACTCGTACCTGGGGCAGATACGCAGTATTTT.

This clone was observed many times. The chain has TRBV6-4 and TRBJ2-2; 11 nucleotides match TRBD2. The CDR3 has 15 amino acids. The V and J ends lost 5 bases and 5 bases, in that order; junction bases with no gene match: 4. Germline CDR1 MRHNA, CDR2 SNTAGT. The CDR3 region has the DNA TGTGCCAGCAGTCCTCTAGCGGGAGGAACCGGGGAGCTGTTTTTT. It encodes CASSPLAGGTGELFF.